The 18 T cell receptor beta chains below were found in one sample sequenced in a study of shared clonotypes between healthy human individuals. Clones were read by immunoSEQ multiplex PCR, and TCRdb kept only the in-frame ones, dropping some. Found here are 400,000 to 600,000 clones, more than 95% of them singletons; the top ten hold 0.05% to 0.07%. The sample was naive CD4+ T cells sorted from blood. The subset: CD45RA+ positively selected. Receptor source: a woman in her twenties or thirties in good health.

This sequence joins TRBV7-9 and TRBJ2-7, with D uncertain. CDR1 is SEHNR, CDR2 FQNEAQ, per germline (reference sequence). Trimming shortened V by 1 base and J by 7 bases, and 17 bases separated the two germline ends. This CDR3 has 15 residues. Here the CDR3 DNA reads TGTGCCAGCAGCTTAGAGGGAACAGTGAATGAAGAGCAGTACTTC. Its protein is CASSLEGTVNEEQYF. Supplemented by reference TRBV7-9 and TRBJ2-7, the full variable domain reads DTGVSQNPRHKITKRGQNVTFRCDPISEHNRLYWYRQTLGQGPEFLTYFQNEAQLEKSRLLSDRFSAERPKGSFSTLEIQRTEQGDSAMYLCASSLEGTVNEEQYFGPGTRLTVT.

This clone occurred once. The chain joins TRBV18 to TRBJ2-5; 10 nucleotides match TRBD2. V dropped 6 bases and J dropped 5; count of bases not matched to a gene: 3. Germline CDR1 and CDR2: KGHSH and LQKENI. The CDR3 sequence is 13 residues long. The CDR3 here is CASSTGLAETQYF. CDR3 nucleotide sequence: TGTGCCAGCTCGACGGGACTAGCGGAGACCCAGTACTTC.

V is TRBV5-4 and J is TRBJ2-7; 7 positions agree with TRBD1. V shed 4 bases, J shed 0 bases, and the junction held 4 bases outside the gene matches. This CDR3 has 14 residues. CDR1 is SGHNT and CDR2 is YYREEE in the germline V gene (reference sequence). The CDR3 loop is CASSTGQSSYEQYF. DNA of the CDR3: TGTGCCAGCAGCACGGGACAGTCCTCCTACGAGCAGTACTTC.

The chain links TRBV2 to TRBJ1-5, with 7 positions matching TRBD1. CDR1 and CDR2 (germline): SNHLY, FYNNEI. The length of the CDR3 is 15 residues. The ends lost 4 bases at V and 7 bases at J; junction bases unmatched: 10. The CDR3 DNA sequence: TGTGCCAGCAGTGCCGTGACAGGGATTGACCAGCCCCAGCATTTT. This encodes CASSAVTGIDQPQHF.

V gene TRBV5-6 combines with J gene TRBJ2-1, with D perhaps TRBD1 or TRBD2 (5 bases each). Between the trimmed V and J ends, which lost 5 bases and 10 bases, there was a span of 16 bases. The CDR3 runs 13 residues. CDR1 SGHDT and CDR2 YYEEEE come from the germline V gene. The CDR3 reads CASRSPSGREQFF. The DNA of the CDR3 is TGTGCCAGCAGGTCCCCGTCGGGACGGGAGCAGTTCTTC.

The CDR3 loop reads CASSPTYDGDTQYF. The CDR3 nucleotides are TGTGCCAGCAGTCCGACTTACGACGGAGATACGCAGTATTTT. The chain employs TRBV27 and TRBJ2-3; D is unclear. Germline lookup yields CDR1 MNHEY and CDR2 SMNVEV (reference sequence). The CDR3 runs 14 residues. Trimming shortened V by 5 bases and J by 5 bases, and 14 bases separated the two germline ends.

The chain joins TRBV9 to TRBJ2-5, with D perhaps TRBD2 (5 bases). The J call is uncertain, as TRBJ2-7 better fits the DNA end. Per the germline V gene, CDR1 is SGDLS and CDR2 is YYNGEE. The CDR3 contains 14 residues. This CDR3 is CASSVELDGYEQYF. CDR3 in DNA: TGTGCCAGCAGCGTAGAACTAGACGGGTACGAGCAGTACTTC.

This chain joins TRBV19 and TRBJ2-2, with D possibly matching TRBD1 (5 bases). CDR3 length equals 14 residues. Germline CDR1 LNHDA, CDR2 SQIVND (reference sequence). V gave up 6 bases and J gave up 5 bases, with 13 bases separating them. The CDR3 sequence: CASRDTSRTGELFF. The CDR3 DNA sequence: TGTGCCAGTAGGGACACCTCCAGGACCGGGGAGCTGTTTTTT.

The chain carries TRBV18 and TRBJ1-1; 7 bases align to TRBD1. The germline V gene has CDR1 KGHSH and CDR2 LQKENI. The length of the CDR3 is 14 residues. V was clipped by 2 bases and J by 5 bases; unmatched bases: 5. CDR3 loop: CASSPENRGTEAFF. Here the CDR3 DNA reads TGTGCCAGCTCACCAGAAAACAGGGGAACTGAAGCTTTCTTT.

The genes are TRBV5-1 and TRBJ2-7, with TRBD2 matching over 12 bases. The trim removed 4 bases at V and 6 bases at J, leaving 11 bases unmatched. Germline V gene lookup returns CDR1 SGHRS and CDR2 YFSETQ. The length of the CDR3 is 16 residues. CDR3 loop: CASSGTSGSLGSEQYF. The CDR3 DNA is TGCGCCAGCAGCGGGACTAGCGGGTCCCTCGGCTCCGAGCAGTACTTC. Complete variable domain (other parts from reference TRBV5-1 and TRBJ2-7): KAGVTQTPRYLIKTRGQQVTLSCSPISGHRSVSWYQQTPGQGLQFLFEYFSETQRNKGNFPGRFSGRQFSNSRSEMNVSTLELGDSALYLCASSGTSGSLGSEQYFGPGTRLTVT.

The chain links TRBV11-3 to TRBJ2-3, with D possibly TRBD2 on 5 matching bases. The V end lost 1 base, the J end lost 0 bases, and 8 bases lay between the germline ends. CDR1 and CDR2 from the germline V gene are SGHNT and YENEEA. The CDR3 is 15 amino acids. This CDR3 is CASSLGTSSTDTQYF. The CDR3 DNA sequence: TGTGCCAGCAGCTTAGGGACTTCTAGCACAGATACGCAGTATTTT.

The chain has TRBV5-6 and TRBJ1-1; tentative D call: TRBD1 (5 bases). CDR3 length equals 14 residues. Between the trimmed V and J ends, which lost 2 bases and 4 bases, there was a span of 12 bases. Germline lookup yields CDR1 SGHDT and CDR2 YYEEEE. CDR3 amino acids: CASSFRGGGTEAFF. The DNA of the CDR3 is TGTGCCAGCAGCTTCCGGGGGGGTGGCACTGAAGCTTTCTTT.

The chain combines TRBV4-1 with TRBJ2-5, with 9 positions matching TRBD1. The J call may not be correct, given that the DNA end is closer to TRBJ2-7. Germline assignment: CDR1 MGHRA and CDR2 YSYEKL. The CDR3 has 15 amino acids. The DNA for the CDR3 is TGCGCCAGCAGCAAGACCGGGACAGGGACCTACGAGCAGTACTTC. Amino acids: CASSKTGTGTYEQYF.

The chain has TRBV18 and TRBJ2-3, with D possibly being TRBD1 (5 bases). V was cut by 5 bases and J by 6 bases, with 12 bases left in between. In germline, CDR1 is KGHSH, CDR2 LQKENI. The CDR3 contains 13 residues. CDR3 region: CASSEQVSDTQYF. CDR3 coding DNA: TGTGCCAGCTCAGAACAGGTCTCCGATACGCAGTATTTT.

The rearrangement links TRBV6-4 to TRBJ2-1; 10 positions match TRBD2. Germline V gives CDR1 MRHNA, CDR2 SNTAGT. J gave up 5 bases and V 3 bases, and 10 bases lay outside the gene matches. The CDR3 is 17 residues long. The CDR3, as DNA: TGTGCCAGCAGTGATAGTAGGGGACTAGCGTCCCACAATGAGCAGTTCTTC. Its translation is CASSDSRGLASHNEQFF.

The chain uses TRBV28 and TRBJ2-3, with TRBD2 matching 10 bases. CDR3 length: 15 residues. Germline CDR1 is MDHEN and CDR2 is SYDVKM. With 5 bases clipped from V and 1 base from J, the junction kept 3 bases outside the gene matches. The CDR3 DNA reads as TGTGCCAGCAGTATCACTAGCGGGGGCACAGATACGCAGTATTTT. Its protein is CASSITSGGTDTQYF.

V usage is TRBV7-8 and J usage is TRBJ2-5; 7 bases are a match to TRBD1. The tail of the sequence fits TRBJ2-7 better, so the J call may be wrong. The CDR3 covers 12 residues. Germline V gene sequence: CDR1 SGHVS, CDR2 FQNEAQ. The CDR3 loop is CASSPGQYEQYF. The CDR3 nucleotides read TGTGCCAGCAGCCCGGGACAGTACGAGCAGTACTTC.

The V call is TRBV5-5, the J call TRBJ1-5; 10 positions match TRBD1. Germline V gene lookup returns CDR1 SGHKS and CDR2 YYEKEE (reference sequence). The CDR3 is 15 residues long. V shed 6 bases and J 6 bases; nucleotides not matched to a gene: 9. CDR3 protein: CASIHRTGGVQPQHF. CDR3 DNA: TGTGCCAGCATCCACAGGACAGGGGGAGTTCAGCCCCAGCATTTT.